These 15 T cell receptor beta chains came from one sample sequenced in a study of identical twins. TCRdb reprocessed the 5' RACE reads via MiXCR and lists one record per CDR3 protein. The sample lists some 690,000 distinct CDR3 sequences, 21% occurring once. These data were likewise used in another study, on T cells expressing NK-cell markers.

The specimen sequenced was PBMCs. The receptor source for this set is a woman younger than 30 in good health.

This clonotype was seen ten or more times. The chain combines TRBV12-3 or TRBV12-4 with TRBJ2-7; D might be TRBD2 (6 bases). CDR3 length: 12 residues. V dropped 6 bases and J dropped 3 bases, with 9 bases sitting between them. In nucleotides, the CDR3 is TGTGCCAGCAGGGGGAGGAGCTACGAGCAGTACTTC. Translation gives CASRGRSYEQYF.

The chain joins TRBV12-3 or TRBV12-4 to TRBJ2-1, with 7 bases identical to TRBD1. The CDR3 extends over 15 amino acids. V was clipped by 2 bases and J by 10 bases; unmatched bases: 11. The CDR3 spells CASSLSGQASLEQFF. The CDR3 DNA reads as TGTGCCAGCAGTTTAAGTGGACAGGCTTCGTTAGAGCAGTTCTTC.

This clonotype was counted ten times or more. The rearrangement uses TRBV6-5 and TRBJ2-7; the match to TRBD1 covers 7 bases. V was clipped by 6 bases and J by 7 bases; unmatched bases: 9. The germline CDR1 and CDR2 sequences are MNHEY and SVGAGI. The CDR3 spans 13 residues. Here the CDR3 reads CASSYDRVREQYF. The CDR3 nucleotides are TGTGCCAGCAGCTACGACAGGGTGAGAGAGCAGTACTTC.

This sequence joins TRBV12-3 or TRBV12-4 and TRBJ2-7; a weak D match, TRBD1 (5 bases). Trimming cost V 5 bases and J 3 bases, with 14 bases left between them. This CDR3 spans 14 amino acids. CDR3 region: CASSPPETDYEQYF. CDR3 nucleotides: TGTGCCAGCAGTCCTCCCGAGACAGACTACGAGCAGTACTTC.

A few counts support this clonotype. This rearrangement joins TRBV6-1 to TRBJ1-2; D perhaps matches TRBD1 (5 bases). The CDR3 has 14 residues. Deletions cut 6 bases from V and 4 bases from J, with 15 bases between. CDR1 is MNHNS and CDR2 is SASEGT in the germline V gene. Written as DNA, the CDR3 is TGTGCCAGCAGACCGGACAACTCCCCCTATGGCTACACCTTC. Its translation: CASRPDNSPYGYTF.

CDR3: CASSLRGLALADTQYF. The CDR3 DNA sequence: TGCGCCAGCAGCTTGCGGGGACTAGCATTGGCAGATACGCAGTATTTT. The chain joins TRBV5-1 to TRBJ2-3, with 9 positions matching TRBD2. The junction had 7 bases not matched to a gene; V was cut back by 1 base and J by 4 bases. Germline CDR1 and CDR2: SGHRS and YFSETQ. The CDR3 has 16 residues.

In this sample, this clonotype turned up many times. This chain uses TRBV12-3 or TRBV12-4 with TRBJ2-5, with 9 bases matching TRBD2. The CDR3 extends over 13 amino acids. J gave up 5 bases and V 5 bases, and 3 bases lay outside the gene matches. CDR3 nucleotide sequence: TGTGCCAGCAGTCGTAGCGGGAGTGAGACCCAGTACTTC. It translates to CASSRSGSETQYF.

V gene TRBV10-3 combines with J gene TRBJ2-3; 7 positions match TRBD2. Germline trimming cut 7 bases from V and 1 base from J; bases unmatched to any gene: 2. This CDR3 comprises 13 residues. Germline V lookup: CDR1 ENHRY, CDR2 SYGVKD. In nucleotides, the CDR3 is TGTGCCATCACGCTAGCGGGCACAGATACGCAGTATTTT. This encodes CAITLAGTDTQYF.

This clonotype has more than one count but fewer than ten. The chain combines TRBV12-3 or TRBV12-4 with TRBJ2-1; 9 bases are a match to TRBD2. The CDR3 is 16 residues long. The V and J ends lost 7 bases and 3 bases, in that order; junction bases with no gene match: 10. CDR3 loop: CASNVIAGEGYNEQFF. The CDR3 nucleotides are TGTGCCAGCAATGTAATAGCGGGAGAAGGCTACAATGAGCAGTTCTTC.

The table lists this clonotype with a few counts. The V call is TRBV10-3, the J call TRBJ2-3; D call uncertain. Per germline, CDR1 ENHRY and CDR2 SYGVKD. V was clipped by 0 bases and J by 5 bases, with 12 bases between them. CDR3 size: 15 residues. CDR3 protein: CAISESGVAGDTQYF. In DNA form, the CDR3 reads TGTGCCATCAGTGAGTCTGGAGTAGCTGGAGATACGCAGTATTTT.

The chain combines TRBV5-1 with TRBJ2-5; 10 positions agree with TRBD2. With 4 bases clipped from V and 5 bases from J, the junction kept 14 bases outside the gene matches. Per the germline V gene, CDR1 is SGHRS and CDR2 is YFSETQ. This CDR3 has 17 amino acids. CDR3 amino acids: CASSRWTSGPLSETQYF. The CDR3, as DNA: TGCGCCAGCAGCCGGTGGACTAGCGGCCCCCTATCGGAGACCCAGTACTTC.

J is TRBJ2-2 and V is TRBV13; 8 bases match TRBD1. The ends lost 3 bases at V and 0 bases at J; junction bases unmatched: 15. Germline CDR1 and CDR2: PRHDT and FYEKMQ (reference sequence). The CDR3 totals 20 residues. DNA of the CDR3: TGTGCCAGCAGCTTCCCTTCAGGGGGCGACCAACGCCCGAACACCGGGGAGCTGTTTTTT. Residues: CASSFPSGGDQRPNTGELFF.

The chain has TRBV7-8 and TRBJ2-5; 9 bases agree with TRBD1. Germline V gene lookup returns CDR1 SGHVS and CDR2 FQNEAQ. The CDR3 is 17 residues long. V lost 1 base and J lost 7; bases outside the gene matches: 13. CDR3 bases: TGTGCCAGCAGCTTAGGAGGCGGACAGGGGCCCGAGGGGACCCAGTACTTC. Translation: CASSLGGGQGPEGTQYF.

The chain recombines TRBV19 with TRBJ1-5; D not resolved. The ends were cut back, 6 bases at V and 3 bases at J, with 21 bases in the middle. Germline V CDR1 and CDR2: LNHDA, SQIVND (reference sequence). The CDR3 covers 17 residues. CDR3 residues: CASSNSISGRINQPQHF. The CDR3 DNA reads TGTGCCAGTAGCAATTCAATTAGCGGGAGAATCAATCAGCCCCAGCATTTT.

This clonotype turned up a few times. The genes are TRBV7-9 and TRBJ2-7, with D possibly TRBD2 on 6 matching bases. The CDR3 is 17 residues long. Germline V gene lookup returns CDR1 SEHNR and CDR2 FQNEAQ (reference sequence). V lost 2 bases and J 4 bases, leaving 21 bases between the germline ends. CDR3 bases: TGTGCCAGCAGCTTAAACCGCGTATCATTCGGGGGTTACGAGCAGTACTTC. Translation gives CASSLNRVSFGGYEQYF. The full variable domain, completed using reference TRBV7-9 and TRBJ2-7, is DTGVSQNPRHKITKRGQNVTFRCDPISEHNRLYWYRQTLGQGPEFLTYFQNEAQLEKSRLLSDRFSAERPKGSFSTLEIQRTEQGDSAMYLCASSLNRVSFGGYEQYFGPGTRLTVT.